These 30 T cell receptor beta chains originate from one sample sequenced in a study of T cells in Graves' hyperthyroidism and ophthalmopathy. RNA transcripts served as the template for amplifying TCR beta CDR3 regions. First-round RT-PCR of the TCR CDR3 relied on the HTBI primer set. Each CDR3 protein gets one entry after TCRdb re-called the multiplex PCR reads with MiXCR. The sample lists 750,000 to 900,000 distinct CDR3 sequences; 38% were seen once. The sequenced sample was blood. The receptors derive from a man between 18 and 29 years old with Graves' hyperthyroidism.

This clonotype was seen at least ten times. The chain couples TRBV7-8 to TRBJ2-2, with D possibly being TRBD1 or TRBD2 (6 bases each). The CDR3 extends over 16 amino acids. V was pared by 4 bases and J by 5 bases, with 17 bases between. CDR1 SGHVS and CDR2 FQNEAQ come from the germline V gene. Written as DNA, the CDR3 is TGTGCCAGCAGCTCCGGGACTCCGGGGGCTACCGGGGAGCTGTTTTTT. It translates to CASSSGTPGATGELFF. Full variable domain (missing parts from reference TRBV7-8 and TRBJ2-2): GAGVSQSPRYKVAKRGQDVALRCDPISGHVSLFWYQQALGQGPEFLTYFQNEAQLDKSGLPSDRFFAERPEGSVSTLKIQRTQQEDSAVYLCASSSGTPGATGELFFGEGSRLTVL.

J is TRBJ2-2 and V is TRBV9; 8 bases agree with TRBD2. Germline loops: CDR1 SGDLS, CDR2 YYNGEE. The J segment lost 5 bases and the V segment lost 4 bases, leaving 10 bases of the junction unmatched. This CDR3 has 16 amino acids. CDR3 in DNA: TGTGCCAGCAGCCGGGAGGGGGGGGGCCGAACCGGGGAGCTGTTTTTT. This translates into CASSREGGGRTGELFF. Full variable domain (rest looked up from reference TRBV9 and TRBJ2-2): DSGVTQTPKHLITATGQRVTLRCSPRSGDLSVYWYQQSLDQGLQFLIQYYNGEERAKGNILERFSAQQFPDLHSELNLSSLELGDSALYFCASSREGGGRTGELFFGEGSRLTVL.

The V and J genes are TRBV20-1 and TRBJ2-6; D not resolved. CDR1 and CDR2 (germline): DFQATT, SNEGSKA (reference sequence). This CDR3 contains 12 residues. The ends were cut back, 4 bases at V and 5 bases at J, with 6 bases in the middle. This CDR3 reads CSANERANVLTF. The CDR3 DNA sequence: TGCAGTGCTAACGAACGGGCCAACGTCCTGACTTTC.

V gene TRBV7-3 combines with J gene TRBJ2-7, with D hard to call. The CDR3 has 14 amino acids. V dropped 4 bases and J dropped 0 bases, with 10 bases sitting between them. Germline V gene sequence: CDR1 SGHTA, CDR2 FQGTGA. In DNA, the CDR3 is TGTGCCAGCAGCTCGACGGCGAGCTCCTACGAGCAGTACTTC. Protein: CASSSTASSYEQYF.

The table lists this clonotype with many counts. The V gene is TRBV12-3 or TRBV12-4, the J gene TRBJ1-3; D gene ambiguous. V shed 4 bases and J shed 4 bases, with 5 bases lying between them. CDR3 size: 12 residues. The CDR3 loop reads CASSYAGNTIYF. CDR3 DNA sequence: TGTGCCAGCAGTTATGCGGGAAACACCATATATTTT.

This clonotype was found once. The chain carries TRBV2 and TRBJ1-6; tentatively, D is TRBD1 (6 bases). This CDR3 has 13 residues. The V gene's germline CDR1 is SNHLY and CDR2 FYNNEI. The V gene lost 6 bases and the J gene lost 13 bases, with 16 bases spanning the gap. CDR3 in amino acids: CASSPGGGQPLHF. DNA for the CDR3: TGTGCCAGCAGCCCCGGGGGCGGGCAGCCCCTCCACTTT.

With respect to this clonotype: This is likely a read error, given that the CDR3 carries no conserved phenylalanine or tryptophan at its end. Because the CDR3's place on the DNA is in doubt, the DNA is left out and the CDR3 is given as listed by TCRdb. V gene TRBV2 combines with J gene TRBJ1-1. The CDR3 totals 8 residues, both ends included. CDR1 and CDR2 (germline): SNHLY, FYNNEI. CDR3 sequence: CASSEAYS.

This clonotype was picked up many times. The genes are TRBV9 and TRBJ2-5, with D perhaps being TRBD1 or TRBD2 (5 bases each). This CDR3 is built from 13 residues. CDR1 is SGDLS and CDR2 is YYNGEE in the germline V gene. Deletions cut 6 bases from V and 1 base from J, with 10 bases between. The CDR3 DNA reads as TGTGCCAGCAACACGGGACGCCAAGAGACCCAGTACTTC. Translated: CASNTGRQETQYF.

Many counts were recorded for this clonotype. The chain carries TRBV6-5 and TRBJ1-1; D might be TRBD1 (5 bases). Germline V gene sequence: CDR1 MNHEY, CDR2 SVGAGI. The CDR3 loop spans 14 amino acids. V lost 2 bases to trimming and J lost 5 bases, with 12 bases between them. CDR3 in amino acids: CASSYRQGGTEAFF. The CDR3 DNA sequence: TGTGCCAGCAGTTACCGCCAGGGAGGGACTGAAGCTTTCTTT.

The CDR3 spells CASSYYSPGELFF. In nucleotides, the CDR3 is TGTGCCAGCAGTTACTACTCCCCCGGGGAGCTGTTTTTT. The chain uses TRBV6-5 and TRBJ2-2; D call uncertain. This CDR3 comprises 13 residues. Germline V gene sequence: CDR1 MNHEY, CDR2 SVGAGI. Trimming took 1 base from V and 6 from J, leaving 6 bases between them.

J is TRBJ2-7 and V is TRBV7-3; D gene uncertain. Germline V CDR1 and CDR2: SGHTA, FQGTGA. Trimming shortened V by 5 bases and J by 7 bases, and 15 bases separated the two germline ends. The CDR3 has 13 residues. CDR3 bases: TGTGCCAGCAGCCCTTCCCCTGGTGAAGAGCAGTACTTC. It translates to CASSPSPGEEQYF.

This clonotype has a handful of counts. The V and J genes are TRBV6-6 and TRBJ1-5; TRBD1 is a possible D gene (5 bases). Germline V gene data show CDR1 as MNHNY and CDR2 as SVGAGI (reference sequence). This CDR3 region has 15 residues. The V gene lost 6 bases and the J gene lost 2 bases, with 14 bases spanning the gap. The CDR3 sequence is CASRNGRGGNQPQHF. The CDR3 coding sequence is TGTGCCAGCAGAAACGGGAGGGGCGGCAATCAGCCCCAGCATTTT.

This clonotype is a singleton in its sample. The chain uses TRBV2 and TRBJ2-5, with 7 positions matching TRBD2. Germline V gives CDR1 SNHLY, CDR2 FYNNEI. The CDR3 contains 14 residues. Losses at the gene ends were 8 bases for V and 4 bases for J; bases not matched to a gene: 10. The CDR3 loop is CASCREAGLETQYF. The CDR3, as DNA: TGTGCCAGCTGCCGGGAGGCAGGGTTAGAGACCCAGTACTTC.

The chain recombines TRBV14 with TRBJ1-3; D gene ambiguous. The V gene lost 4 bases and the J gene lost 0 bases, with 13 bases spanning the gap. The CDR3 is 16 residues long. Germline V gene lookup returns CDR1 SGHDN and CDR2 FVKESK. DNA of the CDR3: TGTGCCAGCAGCCGAGAGACGCTCGACTCTGGAAACACCATATATTTT. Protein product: CASSRETLDSGNTIYF.

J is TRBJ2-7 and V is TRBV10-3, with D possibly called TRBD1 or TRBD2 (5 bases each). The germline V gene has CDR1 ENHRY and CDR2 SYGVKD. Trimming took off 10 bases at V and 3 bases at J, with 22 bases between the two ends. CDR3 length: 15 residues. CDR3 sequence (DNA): TGTGCCAGCAGACATTTCGGGACCGACCTCTACGAGCAGTACTTC. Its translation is CASRHFGTDLYEQYF.

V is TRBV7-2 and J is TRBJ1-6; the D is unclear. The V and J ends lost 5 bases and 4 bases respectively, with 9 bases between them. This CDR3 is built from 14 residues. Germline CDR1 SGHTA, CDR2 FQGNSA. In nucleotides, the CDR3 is TGTGCCAGCAGCGCGCGGTTTTATAATTCACCCCTCCACTTT. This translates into CASSARFYNSPLHF.

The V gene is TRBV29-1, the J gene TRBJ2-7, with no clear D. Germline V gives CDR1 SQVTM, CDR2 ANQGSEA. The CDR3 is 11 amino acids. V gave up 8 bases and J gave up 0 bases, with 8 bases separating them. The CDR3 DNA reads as TGCAGCTTGGGCAGCTCCTACGAGCAGTACTTC. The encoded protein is CSLGSSYEQYF.

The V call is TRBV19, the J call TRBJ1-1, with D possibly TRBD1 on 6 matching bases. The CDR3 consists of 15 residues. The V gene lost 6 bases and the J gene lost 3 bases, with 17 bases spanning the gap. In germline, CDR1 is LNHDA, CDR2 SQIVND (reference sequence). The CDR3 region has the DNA TGTGCCAGTAGACCTCCCGCGGGGGCCGACACTGAAGCTTTCTTT. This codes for CASRPPAGADTEAFF.

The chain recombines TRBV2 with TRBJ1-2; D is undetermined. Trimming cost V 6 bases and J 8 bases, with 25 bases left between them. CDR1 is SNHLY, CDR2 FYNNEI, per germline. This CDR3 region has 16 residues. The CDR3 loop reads CASSLLGRELVRGYTF. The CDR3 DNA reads TGTGCCAGCAGCCTCCTCGGGAGGGAACTGGTTAGGGGCTACACCTTC.

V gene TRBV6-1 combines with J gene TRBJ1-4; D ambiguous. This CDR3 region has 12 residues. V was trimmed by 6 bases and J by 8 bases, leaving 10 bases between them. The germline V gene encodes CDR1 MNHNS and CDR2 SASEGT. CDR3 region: CASSNTGEKLFF. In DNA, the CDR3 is TGTGCCAGCAGCAACACCGGGGAAAAACTGTTTTTT.

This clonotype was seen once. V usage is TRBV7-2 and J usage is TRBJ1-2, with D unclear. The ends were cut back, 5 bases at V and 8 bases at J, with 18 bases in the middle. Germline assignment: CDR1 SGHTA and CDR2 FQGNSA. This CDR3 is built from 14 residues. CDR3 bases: TGTGCCAGCAGCCCTAGAGGGAAAGGGAACGGCTACACCTTC. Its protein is CASSPRGKGNGYTF. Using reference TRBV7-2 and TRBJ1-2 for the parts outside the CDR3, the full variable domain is GAGVSQSPSNKVTEKGKDVELRCDPISGHTALYWYRQSLGQGLEFLIYFQGNSAPDKSGLPSDRFSAERTGGSVSTLTIQRTQQEDSAVYLCASSPRGKGNGYTFGSGTRLTVV.

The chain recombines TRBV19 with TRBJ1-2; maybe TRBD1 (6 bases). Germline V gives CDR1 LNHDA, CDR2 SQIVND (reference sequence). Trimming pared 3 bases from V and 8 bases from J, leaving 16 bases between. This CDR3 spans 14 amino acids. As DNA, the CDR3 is TGTGCCAGTAGTATTCGTCAGGACAGTCGGGGCTACACCTTC. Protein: CASSIRQDSRGYTF.

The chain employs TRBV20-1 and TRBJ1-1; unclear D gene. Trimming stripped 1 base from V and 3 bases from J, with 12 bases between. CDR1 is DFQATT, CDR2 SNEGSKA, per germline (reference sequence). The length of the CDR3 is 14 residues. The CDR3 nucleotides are TGCAGTGCTAGAGTTGGAGGCGGGGACACTGAAGCTTTCTTT. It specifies CSARVGGGDTEAFF.

In DNA form, the CDR3 reads TGTGCCAGCAGTGAAGCGTGGGACAGCCGGAAACTGTTTTTT. Its translation: CASSEAWDSRKLFF. The chain links TRBV2 to TRBJ1-4; 7 bases are shared with TRBD1. The V segment lost 0 bases and the J segment 11 bases; nucleotides outside the gene matches: 6. The germline V gene has CDR1 SNHLY and CDR2 FYNNEI. There are 14 residues in the CDR3.

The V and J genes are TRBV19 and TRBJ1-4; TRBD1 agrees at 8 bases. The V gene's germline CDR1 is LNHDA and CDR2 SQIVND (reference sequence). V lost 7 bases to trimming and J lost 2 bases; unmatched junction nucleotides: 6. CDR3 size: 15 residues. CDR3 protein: CASTRGTGTNEKLFF. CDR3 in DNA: TGTGCCAGTACCCGCGGGACAGGTACTAATGAAAAACTGTTTTTT.

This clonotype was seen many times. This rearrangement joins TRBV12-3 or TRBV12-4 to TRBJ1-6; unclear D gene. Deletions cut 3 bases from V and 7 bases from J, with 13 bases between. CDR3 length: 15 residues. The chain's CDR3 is CASSLLGRRNSPLHF. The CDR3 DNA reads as TGTGCCAGCAGTTTGCTTGGGCGGAGGAATTCACCCCTCCACTTT.

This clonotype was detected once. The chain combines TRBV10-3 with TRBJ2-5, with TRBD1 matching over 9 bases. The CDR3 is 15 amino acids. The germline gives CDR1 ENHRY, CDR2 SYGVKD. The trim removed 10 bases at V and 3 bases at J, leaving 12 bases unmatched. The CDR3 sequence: CASRPNRGREETQYF. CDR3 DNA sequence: TGTGCCAGCAGACCGAACAGGGGGCGCGAAGAGACCCAGTACTTC.

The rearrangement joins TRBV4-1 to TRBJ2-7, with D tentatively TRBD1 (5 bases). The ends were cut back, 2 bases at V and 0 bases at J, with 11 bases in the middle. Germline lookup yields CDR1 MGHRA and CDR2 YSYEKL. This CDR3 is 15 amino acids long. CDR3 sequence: CASSQMGLPSYEQYF. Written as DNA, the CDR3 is TGCGCCAGCAGCCAAATGGGGCTCCCCTCCTACGAGCAGTACTTC.

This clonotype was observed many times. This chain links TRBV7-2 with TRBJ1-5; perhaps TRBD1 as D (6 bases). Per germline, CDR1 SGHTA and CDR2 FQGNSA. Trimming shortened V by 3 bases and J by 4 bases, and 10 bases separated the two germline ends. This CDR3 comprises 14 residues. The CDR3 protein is CASSFRQANQPQHF. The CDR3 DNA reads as TGTGCCAGCAGCTTCCGACAGGCGAATCAGCCCCAGCATTTT.

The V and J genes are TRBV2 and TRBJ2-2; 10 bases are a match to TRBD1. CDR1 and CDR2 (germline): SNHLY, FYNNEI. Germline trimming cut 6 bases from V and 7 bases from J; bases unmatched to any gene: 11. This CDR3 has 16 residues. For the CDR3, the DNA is TGTGCCAGCAGCTCCACGGGACAGGGGAGAGTCGGGGAGCTGTTTTTT. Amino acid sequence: CASSSTGQGRVGELFF.